This TCR beta chain was observed in a study of radiotherapy plus CTLA-4 blockade in lung cancer. Whole-study context: Of all patients, around 19% responded objectively and 31% showed disease control.

This table comes from immunoSEQ multiplex PCR, and its TCRdb copy is limited to in-frame clones, with some not included. This table holds approximately 110,000 clones, more than 65% found once. Study conclusions and caveats: Dynamics of early blood T cell clones, together with interferon-beta, were reportedly the best predictors of response.

This clone was seen more than once but under ten times. Its matching antigen is unknown. CDR3 length: 17 residues. Germline V lookup: CDR1 LGHNA, CDR2 YSLEER. V was clipped by 2 bases and J by 4 bases, with 15 bases between them. This clonotype originated in a human donor with non-small cell lung cancer that progressed on radiotherapy plus ipilimumab. Some clones in this sample may be carry-over from other donors' samples. The sample here was peripheral blood, taken from a patient treated with radiotherapy plus ipilimumab. The rearrangement links TRBV4-3 to TRBJ1-6; D perhaps matches TRBD1 (6 bases). The CDR3 here is CASSQIGAQGYNSPLHF. CDR3 DNA: TGCGCCAGCAGCCAAATTGGGGCACAGGGTTATAATTCACCCCTCCACTTT.